This T cell receptor beta chain was identified in a study of blood T cell repertoires in COVID-19. Study at large: Sites across the United States, Italy and Spain contributed samples from acute and convalescent COVID-19. T cells, B-cell-depleted T cells, or PBMCs provided the cDNA or gDNA that served as material.

In the study's own analysis: The authors estimated nucleated cell counts from reference gene primer amplification. TCRdb's copy holds only in-frame clones and misses some; the assay was immunoSEQ multiplex PCR. That table gives V, J and clone size, and the DNA gave D and trimming. The sample gives about 310,000 clones, around 87% of which show up once; 1% is in the top ten. This CDR3 has 16 residues. The source is a man over 45 with active or convalescent COVID-19. V usage is TRBV21-1 and J usage is TRBJ1-2; the table's D call of TRBD1 was not tested on the DNA. TRBV21-1 is annotated as a pseudogene. The sample taken for sequencing was peripheral blood. The CDR3 sequence is CASSKCSGQGSYGYTF. The CDR3 DNA sequence: TGTGCCAGCAGCAAATGCTCGGGACAGGGTAGCTATGGCTACACCTTC.